This T cell receptor (beta chain) was observed in a study of hypomethylating agent response in myelodysplastic syndrome. Unmatched junction bases numbered 7, after V lost 6 bases and J lost 5 bases. Germline assignment: CDR1 MDHEN and CDR2 SYDVKM. The CDR3 contains 14 residues. Sequencing used immunoSEQ multiplex PCR; TCRdb keeps in-frame clones, though not all of them. This table holds nearly 3,500 clones, roughly 78% found once. Study-level findings and limits: This small study analyzed only 11 patients.

Note on this clone: Antigen: not known.

The sample consisted of bone marrow, taken before or after starting hypomethylating agent treatment for myelodysplastic syndrome (not recorded which). This rearrangement joins TRBV28 to TRBJ2-1; 7 bases are shared with TRBD1. The TCR originated in a human donor with myelodysplastic syndrome. CDR3 coding DNA: TGTGCCAGCAGACCCGGGACAGCCGACAATGAGCAGTTCTTC. Translation gives CASRPGTADNEQFF.